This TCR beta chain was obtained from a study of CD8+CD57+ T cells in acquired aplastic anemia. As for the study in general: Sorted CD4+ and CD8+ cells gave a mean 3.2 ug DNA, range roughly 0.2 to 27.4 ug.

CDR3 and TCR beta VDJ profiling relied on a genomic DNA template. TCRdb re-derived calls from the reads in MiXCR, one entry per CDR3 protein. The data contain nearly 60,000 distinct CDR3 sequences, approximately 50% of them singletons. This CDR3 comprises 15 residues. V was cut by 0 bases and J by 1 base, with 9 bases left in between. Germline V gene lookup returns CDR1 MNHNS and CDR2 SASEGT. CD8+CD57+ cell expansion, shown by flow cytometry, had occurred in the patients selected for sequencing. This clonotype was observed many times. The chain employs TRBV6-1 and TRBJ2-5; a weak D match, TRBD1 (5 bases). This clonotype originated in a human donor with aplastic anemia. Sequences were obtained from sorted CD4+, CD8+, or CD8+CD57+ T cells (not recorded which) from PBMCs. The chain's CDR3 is CASSEAETVQETQYF. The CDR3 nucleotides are TGTGCCAGCAGTGAAGCTGAGACAGTCCAAGAGACCCAGTACTTC.